This TCR beta chain originates from a study of T cell responses to AZD1222 COVID-19 vaccine. This CDR3 is 15 amino acids long. CDR1 is MNHEY, CDR2 SVGAGI, per germline. The ends lost 5 bases at V and 1 base at J; junction bases unmatched: 6. The protocol was immunoSEQ multiplex PCR, while the TCRdb copy is restricted to in-frame clones and leaves out a portion. The data show 150,000 to 200,000 clones, approximately 92% seen once. The clonotype comes from an adult who received the MenACWY meningococcal vaccine as a control. The chain carries TRBV6-5 and TRBJ2-7; 9 nucleotides agree with TRBD1. Sequencing was performed on peripheral blood, taken 28 days after the second dose of the MenACWY control vaccine. CDR3 nucleotides: TGTGCCAGCAGTCCTCGAGGACAGGGGTCCTACGAGCAGTACTTC. This encodes CASSPRGQGSYEQYF.